This T cell receptor beta chain is from a study of a mutant IDH1 vaccine in newly diagnosed glioma. Study details: Patients got radiotherapy, temozolomide, or both beforehand, and most got both.

Indicated time point: week 23, last vaccination. One vaccine dose held 300 ug of mutant IDH1 20-mer peptide and came with topical imiquimod. Each astrocytoma in the donors was new, WHO grade 3 or 4, IDH1-mutant and ATRX-lost. Notes on this clone: Antigen unknown.

Notes on the study in general: Vaccine-induced immune responses occurred in approximately 93% of patients.

Using immunoSEQ multiplex PCR, the repertoire was profiled, and TCRdb retains in-frame clones only, with some absent. This sample has around 28,000 clones, with roughly 80% found just once. Germline CDR1 and CDR2: SNHLY and FYNNEI. CDR3 length: 15 residues. V was shortened by 7 bases and J by 5 bases, with 19 bases between the two germline ends. V and J are TRBV2 and TRBJ2-3, with D hard to call. The sequence derives from a woman in her 30s with glioma. The sample consisted of PBMCs, taken from a glioma patient whose treatment included an IDH1 peptide vaccine. The CDR3 DNA reads as TGTGCCAGCACCGACCGAGGTCTAGTGATAGATACGCAGTATTTT. Translated, it gives CASTDRGLVIDTQYF.